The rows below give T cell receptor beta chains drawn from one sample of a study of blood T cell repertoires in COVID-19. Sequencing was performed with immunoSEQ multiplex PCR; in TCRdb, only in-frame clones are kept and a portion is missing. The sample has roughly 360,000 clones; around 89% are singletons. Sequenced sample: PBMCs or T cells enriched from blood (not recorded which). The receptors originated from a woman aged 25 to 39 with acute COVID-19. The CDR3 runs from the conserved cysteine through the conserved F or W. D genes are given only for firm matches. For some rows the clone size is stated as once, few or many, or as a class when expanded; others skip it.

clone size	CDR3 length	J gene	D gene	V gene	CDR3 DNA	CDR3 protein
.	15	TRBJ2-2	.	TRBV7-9	TGTGCCAGCAGCTTCCCCGGTGTGGAGTCCGGGGAGCTGTTTTTT	CASSFPGVESGELFF
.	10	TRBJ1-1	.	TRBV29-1	TGCAGCGTTGGTCAGGTCGAAGCTTTCTTT	CSVGQVEAFF
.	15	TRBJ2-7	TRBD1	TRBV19	TGTGCCAGTAGTATCGGGACAGGGGGCGGGTACGAGCAGTACTTC	CASSIGTGGGYEQYF
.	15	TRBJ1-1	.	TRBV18	TGTGCCAGCTCACCTGCACAGGGCATGAGGGCTGAAGCTTTCTTT	CASSPAQGMRAEAFF
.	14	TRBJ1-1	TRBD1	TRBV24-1	TGTGCCACCAGAGGACAGGGCTCGAACACTGAAGCTTTCTTT	CATRGQGSNTEAFF
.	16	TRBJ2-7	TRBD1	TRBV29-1	TGCAGCGTTGAAGCGCCTGGACAGGGCCCCTCCTACGAGCAGTACTTC	CSVEAPGQGPSYEQYF
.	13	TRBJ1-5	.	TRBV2	TGTGCCAGCAGTGGAGGGTCGGGTCAGCCCCAGCATTTT	CASSGGSGQPQHF
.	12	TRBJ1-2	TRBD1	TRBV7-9	TGTGCCAGCAGCTTAGAAGACAGGGGGTACACCTTC	CASSLEDRGYTF
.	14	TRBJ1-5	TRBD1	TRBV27	TGTGCCAGCAGTTCAGGGGGCGGTAATCAGCCCCAGCATTTT	CASSSGGGNQPQHF
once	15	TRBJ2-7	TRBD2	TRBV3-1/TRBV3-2	TGTGCCAGCAGTCCCCCGGGACTAGCGGACTACGAGCAGTACTTC	CASSPPGLADYEQYF
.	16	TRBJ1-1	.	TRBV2	TGTGCCAGCAGTGATGGGTACAAGGCCCCGGGGACTGAAGCTTTCTTT	CASSDGYKAPGTEAFF
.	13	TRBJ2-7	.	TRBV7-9	TGTGCCAGCAGCATACAGGGTTCCTACGAGCAGTACTTC	CASSIQGSYEQYF
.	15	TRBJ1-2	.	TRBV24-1	TGTGCCACCAGTGATGGGACACCTAGCTACTATGGCTACACCTTC	CATSDGTPSYYGYTF
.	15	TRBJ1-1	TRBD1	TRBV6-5	TGTGCCAGCAGGGACGGACAGGCTAGGAACACTGAAGCTTTCTTT	CASRDGQARNTEAFF
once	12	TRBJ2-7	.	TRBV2	TGTGCCAGCAGTCGCGGCAGGGAAGGTCGGGACTTC	CASSRGREGRDF
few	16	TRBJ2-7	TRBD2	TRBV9	TGTGCCAGCAGCGTAGGAGCGGGGATTAGCTCCTACGAGCAGTACTTC	CASSVGAGISSYEQYF
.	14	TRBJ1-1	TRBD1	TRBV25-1	TGTGCCAGCAACCACAGGGGGCTCGGCACTGAAGCTTTCTTT	CASNHRGLGTEAFF
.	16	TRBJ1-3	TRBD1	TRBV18	TGTGCCAGCTCACCGTACAGGGGGCAGCCTGGAAACACCATATATTTT	CASSPYRGQPGNTIYF
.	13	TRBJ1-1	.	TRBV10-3	TGTGCCATCAGTGACCAGGGCGGCACTGAAGCTTTCTTT	CAISDQGGTEAFF
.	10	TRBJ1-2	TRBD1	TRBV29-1	TGCAGCGCCGGGGACAGGGGGGACACCTTC	CSAGDRGDTF
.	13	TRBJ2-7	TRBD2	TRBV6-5	TGTGCCAGCGAGGGACTAGCCCCCTACGAGCAGTACTTC	CASEGLAPYEQYF
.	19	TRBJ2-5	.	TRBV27	TGTGCCAGCAGTTTTGCGGGTATTAATTCAGGGGTTGGGCAAGAGACCCAGTACTTC	CASSFAGINSGVGQETQYF
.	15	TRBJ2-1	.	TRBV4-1	TGCGCCAGCAGCCCCGAAACAGGGTACGGCAATGAGCAGTTCTTC	CASSPETGYGNEQFF
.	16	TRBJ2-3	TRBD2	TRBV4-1	TGCGCCAGCAGCGGCAGCCTAGCGGGAGGCACAGATACGCAGTATTTT	CASSGSLAGGTDTQYF
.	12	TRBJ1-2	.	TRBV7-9	TGTGCCAGCAGCCCGCTGAACACCGGCTACACCTTC	CASSPLNTGYTF
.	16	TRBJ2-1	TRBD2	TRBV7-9	TGTGCCAGCAGTTTTAGCGGGGGGCCCCGCTACAATGAGCAGTTCTTC	CASSFSGGPRYNEQFF
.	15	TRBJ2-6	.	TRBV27	TGTGCCAGCACCATTCTCGGGGCTGGGGCCAACGTCCTGACTTTC	CASTILGAGANVLTF